The clone carrying this T cell receptor (beta chain) was recorded at least ten times. Its antigen is as yet unknown. The source of the sample is a study of CD8 T cells in ankylosing spondylitis. The V gene's germline CDR1 is SNHLY and CDR2 FYNNEI. The CDR3 has 13 residues. Trimming took 2 bases from V and 7 from J, leaving 11 bases between them. MiXCR, run by TCRdb on the 5' RACE reads, gives a single entry per CDR3 protein. The table lists approximately 300,000 distinct CDR3 sequences, approximately 8.2% of them singletons. Study outcomes and limitations: Seemingly distinctive of ankylosing spondylitis blood was a TCR beta motif formed by eight highly homologous variants.

The sample was blood, either unsorted or a sorted T cell fraction (not recorded which). The receptor was isolated from a male donor with ankylosing spondylitis. The rearrangement links TRBV2 to TRBJ1-2; D is possibly TRBD1 (5 bases). The CDR3 protein is CASSEQGATGYTF. CDR3 in DNA: TGTGCCAGCAGTGAACAAGGGGCGACTGGCTACACCTTC.